This T cell receptor beta chain was sequenced in a study of spatial heterogeneity in lung cancer. About the research overall: Raw sequencing reads included, on average, more than ten appearances of each unique TCR and UMI combination.

The V end lost 3 bases, the J end lost 6 bases, and 14 bases lay between the germline ends. Germline V lookup: CDR1 DFQATT, CDR2 SNEGSKA (reference sequence). This CDR3 comprises 13 residues. All TCR cDNA molecules were individually tagged with a unique molecular identifier. One entry per CDR3 protein results from TCRdb running MiXCR on the 5' RACE reads. The table includes under 40,000 distinct CDR3 sequences, 4% to 6% detected once. The time point denotes: sample taken at primary tumor resection. Unsorted tumor, nontumor lung tissue or cryopreserved PBMC supplied the whole RNA. The donors were some 70 patients with non-small cell lung cancer that was early-stage and untreated.

This sequence joins TRBV20-1 and TRBJ1-2; a weak D match, TRBD1 (5 bases). The sample was PBMCs, taken at surgery. The sequence derives from a female donor with early-stage non-small cell lung cancer. This CDR3 is CSASPGPGDGYTF. The CDR3 DNA sequence: TGCAGTGCTAGTCCGGGACCAGGTGATGGCTACACCTTC.